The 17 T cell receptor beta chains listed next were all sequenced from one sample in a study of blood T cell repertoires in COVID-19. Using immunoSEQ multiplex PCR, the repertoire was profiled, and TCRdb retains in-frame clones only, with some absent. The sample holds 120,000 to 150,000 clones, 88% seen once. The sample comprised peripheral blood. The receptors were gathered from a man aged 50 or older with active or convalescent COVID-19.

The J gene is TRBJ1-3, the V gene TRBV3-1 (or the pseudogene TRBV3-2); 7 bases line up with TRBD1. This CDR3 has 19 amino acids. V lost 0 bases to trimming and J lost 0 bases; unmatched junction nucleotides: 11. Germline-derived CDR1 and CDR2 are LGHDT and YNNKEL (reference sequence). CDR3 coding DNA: TGTGCCAGCAGCCAAGAATACATCTTTTCAGGGGGCTCTGGAAACACCATATATTTT. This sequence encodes CASSQEYIFSGGSGNTIYF.

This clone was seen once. CDR3 DNA: TGTGCCACCAGTGGGGGGGCCTACGAGCAGTACTTC. This codes for CATSGGAYEQYF. J is TRBJ2-7 and V is TRBV24-1, with a tentative D call TRBD2 (6 bases). CDR3 length: 12 amino acids. The ends were cut back, 5 bases at V and 2 bases at J, with 6 bases in the middle. The V gene's germline CDR1 is KGHDR and CDR2 SFDVKD.

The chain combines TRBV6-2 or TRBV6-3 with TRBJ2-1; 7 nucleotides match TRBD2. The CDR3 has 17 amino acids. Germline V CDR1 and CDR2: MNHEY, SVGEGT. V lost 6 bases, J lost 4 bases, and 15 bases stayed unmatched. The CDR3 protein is CASSRSGGSGFYNEQFF. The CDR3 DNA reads TGTGCCAGCAGCCGATCAGGCGGTAGCGGGTTTTACAATGAGCAGTTCTTC.

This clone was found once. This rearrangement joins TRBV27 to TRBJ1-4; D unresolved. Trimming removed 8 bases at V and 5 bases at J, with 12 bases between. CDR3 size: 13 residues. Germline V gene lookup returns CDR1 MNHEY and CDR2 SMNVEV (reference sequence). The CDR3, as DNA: TGTGCCAGCCGGGCAAGACTAAATGAAAAACTGTTTTTT. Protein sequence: CASRARLNEKLFF. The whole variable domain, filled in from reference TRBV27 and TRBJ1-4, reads EAQVTQNPRYLITVTGKKLTVTCSQNMNHEYMSWYRQDPGLGLRQIYYSMNVEVTDKGDVPEGYKVSRKEKRNFPLILESPSPNQTSLYFCASRARLNEKLFFGSGTQLSVL.

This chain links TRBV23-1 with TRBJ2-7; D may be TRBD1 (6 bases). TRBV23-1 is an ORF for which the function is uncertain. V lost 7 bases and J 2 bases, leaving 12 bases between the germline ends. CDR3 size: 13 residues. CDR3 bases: TGCGCCAGCAATGCAGGGGCCCCCTACGAGCAGTACTTC. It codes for CASNAGAPYEQYF.

The DNA for the CDR3 is TGTGCCTCCGCGGGGACAGCAGATGAGCAGTTCTTC. Translated: CASAGTADEQFF. The rearrangement joins TRBV12-3 or TRBV12-4 to TRBJ2-1; a weak D match, TRBD1 (7 bases). This CDR3 is built from 12 residues. Trimming took 11 bases from V and 8 from J, leaving 16 bases between them.

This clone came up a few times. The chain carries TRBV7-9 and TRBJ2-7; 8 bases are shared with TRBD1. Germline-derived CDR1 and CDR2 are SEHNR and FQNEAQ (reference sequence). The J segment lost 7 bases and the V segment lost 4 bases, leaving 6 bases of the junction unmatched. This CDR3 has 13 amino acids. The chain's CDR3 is CASSWTGLGEQYF. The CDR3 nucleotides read TGTGCCAGCAGCTGGACAGGGTTGGGAGAGCAGTACTTC. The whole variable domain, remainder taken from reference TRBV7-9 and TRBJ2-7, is DTGVSQNPRHKITKRGQNVTFRCDPISEHNRLYWYRQTLGQGPEFLTYFQNEAQLEKSRLLSDRFSAERPKGSFSTLEIQRTEQGDSAMYLCASSWTGLGEQYFGPGTRLTVT.

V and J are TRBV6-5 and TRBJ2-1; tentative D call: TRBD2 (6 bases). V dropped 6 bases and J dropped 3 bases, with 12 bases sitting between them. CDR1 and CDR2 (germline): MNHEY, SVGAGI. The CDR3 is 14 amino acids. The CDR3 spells CASRPGLRYNEQFF. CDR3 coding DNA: TGTGCCAGCAGGCCGGGACTCCGCTACAATGAGCAGTTCTTC.

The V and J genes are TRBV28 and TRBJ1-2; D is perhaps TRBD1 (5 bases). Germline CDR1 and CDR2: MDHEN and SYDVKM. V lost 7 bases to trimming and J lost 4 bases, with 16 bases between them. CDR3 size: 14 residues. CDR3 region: CASKTGGQGYGYTF. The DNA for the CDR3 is TGTGCCAGCAAAACCGGGGGTCAGGGCTATGGCTACACCTTC.

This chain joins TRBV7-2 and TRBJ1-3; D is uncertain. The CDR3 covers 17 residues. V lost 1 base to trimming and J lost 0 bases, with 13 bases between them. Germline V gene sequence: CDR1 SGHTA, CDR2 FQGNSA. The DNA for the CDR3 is TGTGCCAGCAGCTTAGTGGGCGGGCAGAACTCTGGAAACACCATATATTTT. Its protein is CASSLVGGQNSGNTIYF.

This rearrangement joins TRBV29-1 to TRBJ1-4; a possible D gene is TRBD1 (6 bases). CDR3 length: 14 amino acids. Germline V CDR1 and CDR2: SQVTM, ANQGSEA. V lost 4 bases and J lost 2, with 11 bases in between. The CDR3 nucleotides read TGCAGCGTTGGCGGGGGCTCCACTAATGAAAAACTGTTTTTT. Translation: CSVGGGSTNEKLFF.

In DNA form, the CDR3 reads TGTGCCAGCAGTGCTCCAGGGAATAATTCACCCCTCCACTTT. Amino acid sequence: CASSAPGNNSPLHF. This chain connects TRBV25-1 to TRBJ1-6, with D tentatively TRBD1 (5 bases). V dropped 4 bases and J dropped 5 bases, with 9 bases sitting between them. CDR1 is MGHDK and CDR2 is SYGVNS in the germline V gene. CDR3 length equals 14 residues.

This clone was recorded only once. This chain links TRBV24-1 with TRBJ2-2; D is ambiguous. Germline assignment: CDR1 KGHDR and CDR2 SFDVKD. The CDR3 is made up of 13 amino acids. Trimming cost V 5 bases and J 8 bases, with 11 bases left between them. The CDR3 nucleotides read TGTGCCACCAGTGCCATTAGATCAGGGGAGCTGTTTTTT. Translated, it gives CATSAIRSGELFF.

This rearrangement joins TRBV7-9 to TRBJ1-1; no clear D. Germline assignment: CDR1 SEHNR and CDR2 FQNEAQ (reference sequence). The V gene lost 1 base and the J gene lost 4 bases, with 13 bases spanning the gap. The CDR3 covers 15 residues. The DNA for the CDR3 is TGTGCCAGCAGCTTAGGCGTGGGAGTGGGCACTGAAGCTTTCTTT. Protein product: CASSLGVGVGTEAFF.

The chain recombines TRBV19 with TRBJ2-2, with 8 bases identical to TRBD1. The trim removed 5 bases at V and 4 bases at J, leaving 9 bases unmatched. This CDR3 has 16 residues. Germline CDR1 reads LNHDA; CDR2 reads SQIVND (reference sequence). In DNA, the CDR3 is TGTGCCAGTAGTGTTATCAGGGGGCGCGGCACCGGGGAGCTGTTTTTT. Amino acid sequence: CASSVIRGRGTGELFF.

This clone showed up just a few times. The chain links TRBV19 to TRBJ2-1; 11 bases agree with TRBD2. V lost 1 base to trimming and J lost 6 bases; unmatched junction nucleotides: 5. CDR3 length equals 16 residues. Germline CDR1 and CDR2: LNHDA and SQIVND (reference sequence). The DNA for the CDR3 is TGTGCCAGTAGTATAGCGTCTAGCGGGAGGCCCAATGAGCAGTTCTTC. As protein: CASSIASSGRPNEQFF.

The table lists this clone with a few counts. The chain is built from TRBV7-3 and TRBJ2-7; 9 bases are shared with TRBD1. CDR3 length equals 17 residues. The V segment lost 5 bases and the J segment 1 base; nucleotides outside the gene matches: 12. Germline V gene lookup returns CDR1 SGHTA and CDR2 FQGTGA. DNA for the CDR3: TGTGCCAGCAGCACACTACTGGGACAGGGAGGATCCTACGAGCAGTACTTC. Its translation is CASSTLLGQGGSYEQYF.